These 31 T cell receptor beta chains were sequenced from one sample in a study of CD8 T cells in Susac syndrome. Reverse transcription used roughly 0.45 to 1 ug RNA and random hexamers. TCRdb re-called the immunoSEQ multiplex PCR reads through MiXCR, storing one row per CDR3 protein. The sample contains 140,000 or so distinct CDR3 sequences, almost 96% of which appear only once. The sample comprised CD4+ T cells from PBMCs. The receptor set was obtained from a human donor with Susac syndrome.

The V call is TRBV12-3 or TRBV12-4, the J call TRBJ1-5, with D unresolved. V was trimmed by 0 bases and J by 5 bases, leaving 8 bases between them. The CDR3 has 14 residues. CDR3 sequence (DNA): TGTGCCAGCAGTTTAGCGCCCCGAGATCAGCCCCAGCATTTT. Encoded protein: CASSLAPRDQPQHF.

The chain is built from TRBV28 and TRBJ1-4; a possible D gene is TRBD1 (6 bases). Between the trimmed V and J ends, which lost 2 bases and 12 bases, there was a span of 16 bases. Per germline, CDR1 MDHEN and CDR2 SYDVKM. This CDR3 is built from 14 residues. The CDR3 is CASSLGIPGAELFF. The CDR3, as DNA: TGTGCCAGCAGTTTAGGGATCCCGGGGGCAGAACTGTTTTTT.

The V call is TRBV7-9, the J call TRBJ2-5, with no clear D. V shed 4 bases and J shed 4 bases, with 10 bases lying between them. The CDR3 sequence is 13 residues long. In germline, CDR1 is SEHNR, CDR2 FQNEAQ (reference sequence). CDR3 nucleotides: TGTGCCAGCAGCTCCCGGTTCCTAGAGACCCAGTACTTC. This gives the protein CASSSRFLETQYF.

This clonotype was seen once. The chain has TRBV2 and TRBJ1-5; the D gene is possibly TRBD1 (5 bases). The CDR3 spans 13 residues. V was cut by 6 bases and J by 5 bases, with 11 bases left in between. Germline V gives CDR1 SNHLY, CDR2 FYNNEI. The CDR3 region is CASRPGIDQPQHF. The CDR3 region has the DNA TGTGCCAGCAGACCAGGGATCGATCAGCCCCAGCATTTT.

CDR3 in DNA: TGTGCCAGCAGTTACGCGGGGGGCGCAGCAAACATTCAGTACTTC. Protein sequence: CASSYAGGAANIQYF. The chain combines TRBV6-6 with TRBJ2-4; 8 nucleotides match TRBD2. Germline CDR1 is MNHNY and CDR2 is SVGAGI (reference sequence). Germline trimming cut 2 bases from V and 6 bases from J; bases unmatched to any gene: 6. The CDR3 has 15 amino acids.

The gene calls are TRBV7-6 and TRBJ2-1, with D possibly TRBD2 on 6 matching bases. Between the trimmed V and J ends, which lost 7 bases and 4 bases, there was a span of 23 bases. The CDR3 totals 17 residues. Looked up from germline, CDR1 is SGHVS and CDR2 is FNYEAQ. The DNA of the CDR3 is TGTGCCAGCACCCACAAGGCGGGGCGGGATAAATACAATGAGCAGTTCTTC. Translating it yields CASTHKAGRDKYNEQFF.

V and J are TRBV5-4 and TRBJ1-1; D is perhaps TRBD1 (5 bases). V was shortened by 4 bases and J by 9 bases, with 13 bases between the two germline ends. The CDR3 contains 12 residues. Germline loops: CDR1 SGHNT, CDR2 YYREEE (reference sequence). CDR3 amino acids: CASSGGTEQAFF. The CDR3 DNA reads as TGTGCCAGCAGCGGGGGGACGGAGCAAGCTTTCTTT.

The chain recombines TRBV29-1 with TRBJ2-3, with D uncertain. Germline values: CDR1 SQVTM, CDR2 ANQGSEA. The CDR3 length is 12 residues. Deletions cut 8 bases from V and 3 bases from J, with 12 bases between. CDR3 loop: CSPRTLTDTQYF. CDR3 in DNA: TGCAGCCCCCGAACCCTTACAGATACGCAGTATTTT.

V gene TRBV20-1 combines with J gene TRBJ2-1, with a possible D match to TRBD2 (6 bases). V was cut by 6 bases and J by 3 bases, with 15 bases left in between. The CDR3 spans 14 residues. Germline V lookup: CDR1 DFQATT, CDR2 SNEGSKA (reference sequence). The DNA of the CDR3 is TGCAGTGCCTGGAGGGAGGACCACTACAATGAGCAGTTCTTC. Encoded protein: CSAWREDHYNEQFF.

As DNA, the CDR3 is TGTGCCAGCAGTGACTCCCCGGGCCAGAATCAGTACTTC. Encoded protein: CASSDSPGQNQYF. The chain recombines TRBV6-4 with TRBJ2-4; D call uncertain. Trimming left V 0 bases short and J 12 bases short, with 12 bases between. This CDR3 contains 13 residues. Germline V gene data show CDR1 as MRHNA and CDR2 as SNTAGT.

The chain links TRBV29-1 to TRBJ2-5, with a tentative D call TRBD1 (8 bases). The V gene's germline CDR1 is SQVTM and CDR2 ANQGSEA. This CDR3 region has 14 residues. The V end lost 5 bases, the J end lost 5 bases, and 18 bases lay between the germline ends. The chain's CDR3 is CSVRGDRSKETQYF. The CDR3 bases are TGCAGCGTTCGGGGGGACAGGAGCAAGGAGACCCAGTACTTC.

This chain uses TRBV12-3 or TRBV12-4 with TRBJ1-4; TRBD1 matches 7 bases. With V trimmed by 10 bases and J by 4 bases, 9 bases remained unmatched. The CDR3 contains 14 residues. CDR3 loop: CATSQGQGNEKLFF. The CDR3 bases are TGTGCCACATCACAGGGGCAGGGTAATGAAAAACTGTTTTTT.

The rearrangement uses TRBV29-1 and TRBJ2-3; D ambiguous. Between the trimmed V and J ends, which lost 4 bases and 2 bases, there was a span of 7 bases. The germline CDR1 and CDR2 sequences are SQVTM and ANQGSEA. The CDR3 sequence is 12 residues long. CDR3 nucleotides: TGCAGCGTTGTTGCGGTCACAGATACGCAGTATTTT. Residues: CSVVAVTDTQYF.

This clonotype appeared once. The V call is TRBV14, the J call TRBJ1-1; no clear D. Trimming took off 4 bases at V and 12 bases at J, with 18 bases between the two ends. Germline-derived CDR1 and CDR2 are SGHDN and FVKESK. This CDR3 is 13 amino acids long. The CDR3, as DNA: TGTGCCAGCAGCCCCCAGCCCTCCAGCGGAACTTTCTTT. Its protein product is CASSPQPSSGTFF.

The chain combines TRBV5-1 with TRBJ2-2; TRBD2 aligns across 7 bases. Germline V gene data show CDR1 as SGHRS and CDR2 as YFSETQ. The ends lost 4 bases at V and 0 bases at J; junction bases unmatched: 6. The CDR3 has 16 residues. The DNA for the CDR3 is TGCGCCAGCAGCCACGGGGGGACCTCGAACACCGGGGAGCTGTTTTTT. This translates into CASSHGGTSNTGELFF.

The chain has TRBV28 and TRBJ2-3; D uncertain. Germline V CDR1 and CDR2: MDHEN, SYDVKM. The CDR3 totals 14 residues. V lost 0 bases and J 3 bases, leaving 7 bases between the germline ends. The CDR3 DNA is TGTGCCAGCAGTTTATGGGCAGCAACAGATACGCAGTATTTT. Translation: CASSLWAATDTQYF.

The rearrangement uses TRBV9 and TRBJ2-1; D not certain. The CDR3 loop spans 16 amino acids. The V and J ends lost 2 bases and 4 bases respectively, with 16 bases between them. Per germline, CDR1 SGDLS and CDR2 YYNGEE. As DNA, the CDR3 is TGTGCCAGCAGCGTCTCGGAGACAAACCCTTACAATGAGCAGTTCTTC. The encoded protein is CASSVSETNPYNEQFF.

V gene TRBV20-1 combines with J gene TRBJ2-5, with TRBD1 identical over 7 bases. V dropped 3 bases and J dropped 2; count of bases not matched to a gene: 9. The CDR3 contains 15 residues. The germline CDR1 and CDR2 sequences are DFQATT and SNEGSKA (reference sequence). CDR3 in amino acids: CSASGVEQGQETQYF. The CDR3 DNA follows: TGCAGTGCTAGTGGTGTTGAACAGGGGCAAGAGACCCAGTACTTC.

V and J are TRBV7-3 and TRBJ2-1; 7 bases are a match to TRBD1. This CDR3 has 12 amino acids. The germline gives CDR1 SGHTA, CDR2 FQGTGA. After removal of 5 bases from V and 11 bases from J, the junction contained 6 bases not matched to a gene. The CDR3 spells CASSPTGDQQFF. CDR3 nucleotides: TGTGCCAGCAGCCCCACAGGGGACCAGCAGTTCTTC.

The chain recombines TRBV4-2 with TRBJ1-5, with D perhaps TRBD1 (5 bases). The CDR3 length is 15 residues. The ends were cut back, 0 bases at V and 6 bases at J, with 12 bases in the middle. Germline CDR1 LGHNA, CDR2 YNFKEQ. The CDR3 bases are TGTGCCAGCAGCCAAGACGGGGCGGCAGTTCAGCCCCAGCATTTT. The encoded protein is CASSQDGAAVQPQHF.

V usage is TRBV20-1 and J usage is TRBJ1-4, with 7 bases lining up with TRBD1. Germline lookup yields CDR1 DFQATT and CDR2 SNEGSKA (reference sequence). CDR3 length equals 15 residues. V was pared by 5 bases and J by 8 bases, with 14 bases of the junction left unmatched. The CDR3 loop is CSALRQGASQEKLFF. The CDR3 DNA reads TGCAGTGCTCTTCGACAGGGAGCTTCTCAAGAAAAACTGTTTTTT.

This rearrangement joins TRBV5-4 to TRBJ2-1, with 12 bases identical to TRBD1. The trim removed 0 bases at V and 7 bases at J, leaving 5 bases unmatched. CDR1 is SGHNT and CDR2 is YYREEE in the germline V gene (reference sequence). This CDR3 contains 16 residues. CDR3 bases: TGTGCCAGCAGCTTGGCCGGGACAGGGGGCTGGAATGAGCAGTTCTTC. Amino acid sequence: CASSLAGTGGWNEQFF.

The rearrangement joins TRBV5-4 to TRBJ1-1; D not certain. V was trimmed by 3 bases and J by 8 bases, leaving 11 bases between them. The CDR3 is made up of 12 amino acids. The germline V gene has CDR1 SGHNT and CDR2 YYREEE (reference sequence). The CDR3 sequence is CASSSTTGEAFF. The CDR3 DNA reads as TGTGCCAGCAGCTCCACGACCGGAGAAGCTTTCTTT.

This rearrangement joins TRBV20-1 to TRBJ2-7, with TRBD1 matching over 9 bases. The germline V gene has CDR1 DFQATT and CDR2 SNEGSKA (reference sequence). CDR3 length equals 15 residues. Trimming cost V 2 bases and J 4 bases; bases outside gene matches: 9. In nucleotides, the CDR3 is TGCAGTGCTAGAAATCCCGGGACAGGGTTTTACGAGCAGTACTTC. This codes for CSARNPGTGFYEQYF.

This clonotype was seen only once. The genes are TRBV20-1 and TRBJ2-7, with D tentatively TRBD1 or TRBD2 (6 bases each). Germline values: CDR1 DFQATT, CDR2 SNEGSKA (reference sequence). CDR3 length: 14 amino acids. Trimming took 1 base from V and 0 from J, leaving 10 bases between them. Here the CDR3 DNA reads TGCAGTGCTAGAGGTGGGGGGCGCTCCTACGAGCAGTACTTC. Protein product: CSARGGGRSYEQYF.

CDR3 sequence reads: CASSLGHWGTQYF. CDR3 DNA: TGTGCCAGCAGTTTGGGACACTGGGGAACGCAGTATTTT. This chain connects TRBV12-3 or TRBV12-4 to TRBJ2-3, with D perhaps TRBD1 (6 bases). The ends were cut back, 3 bases at V and 9 bases at J, with 13 bases in the middle. The CDR3 covers 13 residues.

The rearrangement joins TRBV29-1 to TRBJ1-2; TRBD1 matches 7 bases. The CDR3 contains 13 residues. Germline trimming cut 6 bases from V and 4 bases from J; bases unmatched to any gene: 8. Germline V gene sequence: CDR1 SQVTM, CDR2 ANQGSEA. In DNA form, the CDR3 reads TGCAGCGTCCGGACAGGAAATATCTATGGCTACACCTTC. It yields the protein CSVRTGNIYGYTF.

CDR3 region: CASSLGQLNTEAFF. CDR3 coding DNA: TGTGCCAGCAGTTTGGGACAATTGAACACTGAAGCTTTCTTT. The V and J genes are TRBV12-3 or TRBV12-4 and TRBJ1-1; the D gene is possibly TRBD1 (6 bases). Trimming took off 3 bases at V and 0 bases at J, with 8 bases between the two ends. This CDR3 is 14 amino acids long.

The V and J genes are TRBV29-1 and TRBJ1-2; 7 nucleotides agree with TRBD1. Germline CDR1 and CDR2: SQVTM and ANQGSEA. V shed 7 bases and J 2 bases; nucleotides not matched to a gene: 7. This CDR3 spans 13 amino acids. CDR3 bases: TGCAGCGCAGGGGACAGCAAAAACTATGGCTACACCTTC. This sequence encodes CSAGDSKNYGYTF.

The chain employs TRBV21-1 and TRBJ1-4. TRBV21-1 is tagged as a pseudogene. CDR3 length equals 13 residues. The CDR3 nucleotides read TGTGCCAGCAAAGGGAGGACTAATGAAAAACTGTTTTTT. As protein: CASKGRTNEKLFF.

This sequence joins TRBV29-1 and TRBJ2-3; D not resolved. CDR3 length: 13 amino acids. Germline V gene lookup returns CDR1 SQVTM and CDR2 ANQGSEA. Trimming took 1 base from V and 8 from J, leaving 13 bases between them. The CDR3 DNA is TGCAGCGTTGAAGGAGCGAAGCGCGGTACGCAGTATTTT. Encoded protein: CSVEGAKRGTQYF.